This TCR beta chain appears in the sequencing data of a study of cytomegalovirus exposure and HLA in healthy donors. This CDR3 contains 13 residues. The J segment lost 2 bases and the V segment lost 5 bases, leaving 2 bases of the junction unmatched. Germline V gene sequence: CDR1 SGHRS, CDR2 YFSETQ. Use of 60 Vbeta and 13 Jbeta primers characterized the PCR. The method was immunoSEQ multiplex PCR; TCRdb's version includes in-frame clones alone and lacks a portion of them. The sample carries 200,000 to 300,000 clones, roughly 86% recorded once. The sequence was collected from a woman in her thirties or forties in good health and CMV-seropositive. The sample comprised PBMCs. This sequence joins TRBV5-1 and TRBJ2-3; 7 bases line up with TRBD1. Here the CDR3 reads CASRGTATDTQYF. DNA for the CDR3: TGCGCCAGCAGAGGGACAGCCACAGATACGCAGTATTTT.